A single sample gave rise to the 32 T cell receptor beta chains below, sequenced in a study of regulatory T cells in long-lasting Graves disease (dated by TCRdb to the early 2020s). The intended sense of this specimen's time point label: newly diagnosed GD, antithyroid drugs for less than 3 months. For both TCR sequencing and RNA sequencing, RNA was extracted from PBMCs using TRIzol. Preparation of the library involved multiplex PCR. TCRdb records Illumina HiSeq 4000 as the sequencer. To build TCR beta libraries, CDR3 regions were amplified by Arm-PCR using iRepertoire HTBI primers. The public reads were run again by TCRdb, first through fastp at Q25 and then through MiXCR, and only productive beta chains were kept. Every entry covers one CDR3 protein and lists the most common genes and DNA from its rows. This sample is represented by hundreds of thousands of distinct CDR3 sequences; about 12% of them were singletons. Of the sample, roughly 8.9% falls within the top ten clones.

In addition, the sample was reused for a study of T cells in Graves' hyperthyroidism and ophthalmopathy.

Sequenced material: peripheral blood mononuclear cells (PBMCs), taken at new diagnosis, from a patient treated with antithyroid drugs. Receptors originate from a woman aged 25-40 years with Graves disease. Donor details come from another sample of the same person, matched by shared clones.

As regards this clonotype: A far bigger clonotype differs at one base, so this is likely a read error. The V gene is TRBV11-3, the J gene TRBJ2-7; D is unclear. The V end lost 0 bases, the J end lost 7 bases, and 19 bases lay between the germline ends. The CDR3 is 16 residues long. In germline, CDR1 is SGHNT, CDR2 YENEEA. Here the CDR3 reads CASSLDGRLSYNEQYF. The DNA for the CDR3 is TGTGCCAGCAGCTTAGATGGACGCCTCTCCTACAATGAGCAGTACTTC.

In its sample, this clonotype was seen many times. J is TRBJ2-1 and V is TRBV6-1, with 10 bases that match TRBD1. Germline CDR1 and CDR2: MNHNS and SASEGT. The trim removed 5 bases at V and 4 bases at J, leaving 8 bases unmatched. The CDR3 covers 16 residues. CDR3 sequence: CASSIFRQGAYNEQFF. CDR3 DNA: TGTGCCAGCAGTATTTTCAGACAGGGGGCATACAATGAGCAGTTCTTC.

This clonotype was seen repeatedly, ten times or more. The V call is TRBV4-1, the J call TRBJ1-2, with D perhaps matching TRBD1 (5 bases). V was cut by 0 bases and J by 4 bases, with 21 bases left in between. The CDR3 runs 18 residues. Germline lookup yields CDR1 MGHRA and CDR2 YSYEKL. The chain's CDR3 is CASSQDGYSIRDGYGYTF. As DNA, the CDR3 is TGCGCCAGCAGCCAAGATGGGTACAGTATACGGGACGGCTATGGCTACACCTTC.

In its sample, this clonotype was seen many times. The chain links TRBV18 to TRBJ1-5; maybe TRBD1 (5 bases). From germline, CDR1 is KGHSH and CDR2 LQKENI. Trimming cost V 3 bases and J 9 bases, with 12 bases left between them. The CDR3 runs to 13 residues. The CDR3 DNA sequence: TGTGCCAGCTCACCTACGCAGGGATGGCCCCAGCATTTT. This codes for CASSPTQGWPQHF.

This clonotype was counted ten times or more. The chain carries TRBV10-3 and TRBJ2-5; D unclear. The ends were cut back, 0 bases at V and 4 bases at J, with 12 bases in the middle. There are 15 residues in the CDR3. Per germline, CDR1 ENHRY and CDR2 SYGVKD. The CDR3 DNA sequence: TGTGCCATCAGTGAGTCATTAGTGAGGAGAGAGACCCAGTACTTC. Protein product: CAISESLVRRETQYF.

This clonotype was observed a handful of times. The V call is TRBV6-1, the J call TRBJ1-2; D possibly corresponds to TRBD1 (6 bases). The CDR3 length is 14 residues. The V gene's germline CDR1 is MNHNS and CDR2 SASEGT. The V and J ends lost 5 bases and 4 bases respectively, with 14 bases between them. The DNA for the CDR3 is TGTGCCAGCAGTCCCAGGGGTGGGGGCTATGGCTACACCTTC. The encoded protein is CASSPRGGGYGYTF.

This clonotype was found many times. The CDR3 protein is CSARAAGAGTGELFF. In DNA form, the CDR3 reads TGCAGTGCTAGAGCAGCGGGAGCGGGCACCGGGGAGCTGTTTTTT. V gene TRBV20-1 combines with J gene TRBJ2-2; 8 nucleotides match TRBD2. V was pared by 1 base and J by 4 bases, with 5 bases of the junction left unmatched. The CDR3 contains 15 residues. CDR1 DFQATT and CDR2 SNEGSKA come from the germline V gene (reference sequence).

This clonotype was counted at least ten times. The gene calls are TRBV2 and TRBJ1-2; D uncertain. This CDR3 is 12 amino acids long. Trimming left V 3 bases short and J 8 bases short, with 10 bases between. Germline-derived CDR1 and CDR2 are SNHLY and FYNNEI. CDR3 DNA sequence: TGTGCCAGCAGTGAGGGGTTGAGAGGCTACACCTTC. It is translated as CASSEGLRGYTF.

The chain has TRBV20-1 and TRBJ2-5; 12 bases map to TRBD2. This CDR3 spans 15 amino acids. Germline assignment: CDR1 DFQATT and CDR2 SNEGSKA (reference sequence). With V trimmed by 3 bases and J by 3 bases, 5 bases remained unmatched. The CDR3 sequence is CSASGASGREETQYF. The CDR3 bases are TGCAGTGCTAGCGGGGCTAGCGGGAGGGAAGAGACCCAGTACTTC.

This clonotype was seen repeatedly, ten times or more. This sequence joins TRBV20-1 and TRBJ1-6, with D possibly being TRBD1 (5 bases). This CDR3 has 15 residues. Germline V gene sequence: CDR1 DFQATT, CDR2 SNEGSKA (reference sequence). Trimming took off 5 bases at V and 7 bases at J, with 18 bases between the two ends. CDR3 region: CSALTGGPGNSPLHF. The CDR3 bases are TGCAGTGCTCTAACGGGGGGTCCGGGGAATTCACCCCTCCACTTT.

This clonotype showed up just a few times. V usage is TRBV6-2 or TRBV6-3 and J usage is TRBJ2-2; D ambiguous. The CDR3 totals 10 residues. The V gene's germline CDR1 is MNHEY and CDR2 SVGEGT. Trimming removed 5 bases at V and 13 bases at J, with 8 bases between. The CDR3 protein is CASSKEALFF. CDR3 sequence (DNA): TGTGCCAGCAGTAAGGAAGCGCTGTTTTTT.

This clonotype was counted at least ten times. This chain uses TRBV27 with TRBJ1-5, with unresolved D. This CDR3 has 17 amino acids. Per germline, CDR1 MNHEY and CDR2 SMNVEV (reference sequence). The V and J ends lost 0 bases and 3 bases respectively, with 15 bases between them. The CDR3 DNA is TGTGCCAGCAGTTTATCGAATTCTGGTCCGGACAATCAGCCCCAGCATTTT. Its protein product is CASSLSNSGPDNQPQHF.

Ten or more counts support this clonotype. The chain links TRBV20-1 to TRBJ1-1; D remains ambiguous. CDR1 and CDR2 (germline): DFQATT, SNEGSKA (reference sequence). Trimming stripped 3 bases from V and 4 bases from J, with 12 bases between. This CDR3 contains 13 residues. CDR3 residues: CSASLGGGTEAFF. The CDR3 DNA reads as TGCAGTGCTAGTTTGGGCGGCGGCACTGAAGCTTTCTTT.

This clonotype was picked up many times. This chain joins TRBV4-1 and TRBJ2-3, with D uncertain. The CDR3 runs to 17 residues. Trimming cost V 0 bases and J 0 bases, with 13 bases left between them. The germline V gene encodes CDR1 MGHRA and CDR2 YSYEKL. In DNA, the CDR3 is TGCGCCAGCAGCCAAGACGGCCAGTCCCGTAGCACAGATACGCAGTATTTT. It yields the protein CASSQDGQSRSTDTQYF.

The CDR3 sequence is CASSLFEGRLYF. For the CDR3, the DNA is TGTGCCAGCAGTTTATTTGAGGGTCGGCTCTACTTC. The rearrangement uses TRBV27 and TRBJ2-7, with a weak D call TRBD2 (5 bases). Germline CDR1 MNHEY, CDR2 SMNVEV (reference sequence). Between the trimmed V and J ends, which lost 1 base and 13 bases, there was a span of 14 bases. The CDR3 sequence is 12 residues long.

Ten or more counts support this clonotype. The CDR3 DNA reads TGTGCCAGCAGTTCCATGGGACTAGCAATAGAGACCCAGTACTTC. It specifies CASSSMGLAIETQYF. The chain links TRBV2 to TRBJ2-5; 9 bases match TRBD2. The CDR3 totals 15 residues. Germline loops: CDR1 SNHLY, CDR2 FYNNEI. J lost 4 bases, V lost 5 bases, and 8 bases had no gene match.

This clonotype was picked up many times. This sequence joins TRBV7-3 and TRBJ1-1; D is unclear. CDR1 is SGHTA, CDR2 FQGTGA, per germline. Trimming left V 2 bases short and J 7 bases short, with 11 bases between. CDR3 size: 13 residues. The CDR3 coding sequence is TGTGCCAGCAGCTTAGGAGGGATCGGTGAAGCTTTCTTT. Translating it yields CASSLGGIGEAFF.

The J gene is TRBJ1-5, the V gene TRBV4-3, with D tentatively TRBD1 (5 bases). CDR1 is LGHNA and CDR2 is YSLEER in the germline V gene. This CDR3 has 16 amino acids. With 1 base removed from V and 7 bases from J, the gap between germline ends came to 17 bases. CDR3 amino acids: CASSQVWGGGGQPQHF. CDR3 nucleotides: TGCGCCAGCAGCCAAGTGTGGGGGGGAGGTGGGCAGCCCCAGCATTTT.

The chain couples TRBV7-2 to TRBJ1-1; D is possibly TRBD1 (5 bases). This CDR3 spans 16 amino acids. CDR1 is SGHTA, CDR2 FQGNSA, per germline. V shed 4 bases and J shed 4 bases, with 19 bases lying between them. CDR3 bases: TGTGCCAGCAGCTATCAGGGATACCCGGTTTTCACTGAAGCTTTCTTT. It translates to CASSYQGYPVFTEAFF.

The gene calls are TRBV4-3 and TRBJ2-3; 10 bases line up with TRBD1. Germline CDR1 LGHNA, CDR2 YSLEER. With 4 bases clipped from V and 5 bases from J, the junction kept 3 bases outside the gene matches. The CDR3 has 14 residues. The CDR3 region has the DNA TGCGCCAGCAGCCGCGGACAGGGGGAAGATACGCAGTATTTT. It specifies CASSRGQGEDTQYF.

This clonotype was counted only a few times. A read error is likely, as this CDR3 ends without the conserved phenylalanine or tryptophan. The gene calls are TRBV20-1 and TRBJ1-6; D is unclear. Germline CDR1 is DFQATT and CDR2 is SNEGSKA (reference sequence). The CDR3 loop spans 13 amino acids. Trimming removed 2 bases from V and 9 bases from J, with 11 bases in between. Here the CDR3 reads CSARKGSGSPLHL. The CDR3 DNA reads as TGCAGTGCTAGAAAAGGGTCAGGTTCACCCCTCCACCTT.

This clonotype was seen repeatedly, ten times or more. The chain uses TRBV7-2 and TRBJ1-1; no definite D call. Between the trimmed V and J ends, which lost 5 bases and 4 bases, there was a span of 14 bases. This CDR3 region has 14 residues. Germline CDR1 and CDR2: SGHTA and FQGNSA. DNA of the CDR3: TGTGCCAGCAGCCCACCAACGCGGACCACTGAAGCTTTCTTT. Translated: CASSPPTRTTEAFF.

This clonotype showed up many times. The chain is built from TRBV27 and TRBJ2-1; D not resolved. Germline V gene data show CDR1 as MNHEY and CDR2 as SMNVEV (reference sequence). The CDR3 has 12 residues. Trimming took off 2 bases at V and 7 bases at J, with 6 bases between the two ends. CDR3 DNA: TGTGCCAGCAGTTTAAAAGGGAATGAGCAGTTCTTC. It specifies CASSLKGNEQFF.

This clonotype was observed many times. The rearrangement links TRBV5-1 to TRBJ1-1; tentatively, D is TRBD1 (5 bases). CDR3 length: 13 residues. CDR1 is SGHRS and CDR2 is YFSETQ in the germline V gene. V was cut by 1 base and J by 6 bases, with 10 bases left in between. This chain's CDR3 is CASSLNRDAEAFF. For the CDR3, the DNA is TGCGCCAGCAGCTTGAATAGGGACGCTGAAGCTTTCTTT.

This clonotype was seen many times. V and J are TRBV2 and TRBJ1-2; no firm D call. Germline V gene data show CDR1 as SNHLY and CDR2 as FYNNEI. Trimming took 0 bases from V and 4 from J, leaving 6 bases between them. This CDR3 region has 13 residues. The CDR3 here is CASSEAQSYGYTF. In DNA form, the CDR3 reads TGTGCCAGCAGTGAAGCGCAGTCCTATGGCTACACCTTC.

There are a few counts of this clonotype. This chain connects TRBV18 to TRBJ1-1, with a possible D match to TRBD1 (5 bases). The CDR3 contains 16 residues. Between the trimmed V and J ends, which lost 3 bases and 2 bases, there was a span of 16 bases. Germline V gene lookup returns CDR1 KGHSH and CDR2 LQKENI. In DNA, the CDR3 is TGTGCCAGCTCACCTACGGGGGTGGATTTTAACACTGAAGCTTTCTTT. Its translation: CASSPTGVDFNTEAFF.

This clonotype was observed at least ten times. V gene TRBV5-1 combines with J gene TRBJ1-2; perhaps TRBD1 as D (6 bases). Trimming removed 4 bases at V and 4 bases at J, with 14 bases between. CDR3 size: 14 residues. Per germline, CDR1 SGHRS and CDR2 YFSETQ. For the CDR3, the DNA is TGCGCCAGCAGCCCTCGGGGGGGCATCTATGGCTACACCTTC. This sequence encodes CASSPRGGIYGYTF.

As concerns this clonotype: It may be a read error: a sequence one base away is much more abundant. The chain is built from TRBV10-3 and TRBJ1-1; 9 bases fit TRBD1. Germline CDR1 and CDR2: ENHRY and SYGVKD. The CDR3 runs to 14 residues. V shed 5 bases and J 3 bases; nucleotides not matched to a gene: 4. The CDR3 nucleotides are TGTGCCATCAGTAGACAGGGGGGTTACACTGAAGCTTTCTTT. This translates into CAISRQGGYTEAFF.

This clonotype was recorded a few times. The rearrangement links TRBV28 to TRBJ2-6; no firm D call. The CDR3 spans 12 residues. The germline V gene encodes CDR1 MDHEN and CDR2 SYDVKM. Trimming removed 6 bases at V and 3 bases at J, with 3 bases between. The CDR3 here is CASRLGANVLTF. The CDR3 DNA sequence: TGTGCCAGCAGACTTGGGGCCAACGTCCTGACTTTC.

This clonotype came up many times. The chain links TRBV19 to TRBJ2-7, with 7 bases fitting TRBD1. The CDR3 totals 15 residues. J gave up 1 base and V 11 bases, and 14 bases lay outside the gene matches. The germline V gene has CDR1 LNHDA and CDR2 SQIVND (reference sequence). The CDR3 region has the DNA TGTGCCTGCTCATTTGGGGACAGCCCTTCCTACGAGCAGTACTTC. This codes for CACSFGDSPSYEQYF.

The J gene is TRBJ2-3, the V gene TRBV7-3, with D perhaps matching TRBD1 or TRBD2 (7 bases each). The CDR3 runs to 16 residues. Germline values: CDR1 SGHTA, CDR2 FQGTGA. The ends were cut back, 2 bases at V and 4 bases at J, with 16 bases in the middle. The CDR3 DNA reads TGTGCCAGCAGCTTAGCCGCAGGGGGAGGGGCAGATACGCAGTATTTT. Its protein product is CASSLAAGGGADTQYF.

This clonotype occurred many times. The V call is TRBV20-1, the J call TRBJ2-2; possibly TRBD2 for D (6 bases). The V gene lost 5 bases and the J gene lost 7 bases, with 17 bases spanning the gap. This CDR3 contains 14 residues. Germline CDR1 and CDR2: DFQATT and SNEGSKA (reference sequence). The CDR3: CSAGTGGGGGELFF. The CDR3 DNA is TGCAGTGCTGGGACTGGGGGTGGTGGCGGGGAGCTGTTTTTT.